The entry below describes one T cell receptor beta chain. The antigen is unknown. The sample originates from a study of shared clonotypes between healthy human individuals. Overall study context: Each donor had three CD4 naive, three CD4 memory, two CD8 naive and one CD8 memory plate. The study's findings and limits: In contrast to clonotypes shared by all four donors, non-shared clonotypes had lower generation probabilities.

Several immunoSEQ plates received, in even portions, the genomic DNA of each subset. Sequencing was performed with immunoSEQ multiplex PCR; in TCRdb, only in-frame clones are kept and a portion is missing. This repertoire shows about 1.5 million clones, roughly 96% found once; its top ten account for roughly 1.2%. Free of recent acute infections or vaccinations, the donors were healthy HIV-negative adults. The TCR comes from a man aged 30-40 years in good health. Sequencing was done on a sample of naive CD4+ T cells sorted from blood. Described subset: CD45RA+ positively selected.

The CDR3 DNA sequence: TGTGCCAGCAGCTTGGCTTGGGGGAACTACGAGCAGTACTTC. This translates into CASSLAWGNYEQYF. This chain links TRBV5-5 with TRBJ2-7; D might be TRBD1 or TRBD2, each matching 5 bases. Looked up from germline, CDR1 is SGHKS and CDR2 is YYEKEE (reference sequence). V was cut by 0 bases and J by 3 bases, with 10 bases left in between. CDR3 length equals 14 residues.